Listed below are T cell receptor beta chains from one sample, sequenced in a study of T cells expressing NK-cell markers. TCRdb re-called the 5' RACE reads and shows each CDR3 protein once, DNA omitted. The sample's table shows 400,000 to 450,000 distinct CDR3 sequences. Sequencing was performed on blood T cells: a sorted CD56 or NKG2C T cell subset, CD4+ or CD8+ T cells, or bulk PBMC T cells (not recorded which). These receptor sequences come from a woman aged 18 to 75 in good health. The CDR3 runs from the conserved cysteine through the conserved F or W. Each record gives: J gene, V gene, CDR3 protein.

>TRBJ2-4|TRBV4-3
CASSQDGTGSDLAKNIQYF
>TRBJ2-1|TRBV27
CASSSYVMAGSSYNEQFF
>TRBJ2-5|TRBV3-1
CASSQRQAMYQETQYF
>TRBJ2-2|TRBV20-1
CSAMDFTGELFF
>TRBJ2-2|TRBV12-3/TRBV12-4
CASSLAGDTGELFF
>TRBJ2-6|TRBV24-1
CATSASGHYLSGANVLTF
>TRBJ2-3|TRBV10-2
CASSESGRAGDTQYF
>TRBJ2-2|TRBV10-2
CASITRDREDTGELFF
>TRBJ1-1|TRBV18
CASSTGGVAEAFF
>TRBJ1-5|TRBV7-2
CASSLGGANQPQHF
>TRBJ2-2|TRBV5-1
CASTPRHTGELFF
>TRBJ1-2|TRBV7-9
CASSLGVEDTVYGYTF
>TRBJ2-2|TRBV12-3/TRBV12-4
CASSSPSGGTNTGELFF
>TRBJ2-1|TRBV9
CASSGISEVEQFF
>TRBJ2-3|TRBV3-1
CASSQDMGDSTDTQYF
>TRBJ1-2|TRBV6-5
CASSSMQGRVYGYTF
>TRBJ1-2|TRBV30
CAWTVRGQDGYTF
>TRBJ2-5|TRBV9
CASSPTLAGETQYF
>TRBJ2-3|TRBV10-3
CAIRTDRGPDTQYF
>TRBJ1-1|TRBV29-1
CSVDGGGHTEAFF
>TRBJ1-2|TRBV5-1
CASSLGPSDYGYTF
>TRBJ2-7|TRBV20-1
CSARSDRGLYEQYF